The clone carrying this T cell receptor beta chain has just one count. Its target is unknown. The data were taken from a study of OX40 agonist ivuxolimab in advanced cancers. Turning to the study itself: Prior checkpoint blockade (anti-PD-1, anti-PD-L1 or anti-CTLA-4) was permitted; approximately 40% had it. Regarding the study as a whole: More expanded clones were found, on average, in CD8+ than in CD4+ T cells.

TCRdb keeps only in-frame clones here, not all; method: immunoSEQ multiplex PCR. The sample includes roughly 58,000 clones, 93% of them seen just once. This CDR3 region has 11 residues. Germline loops: CDR1 MNHEY, CDR2 SMNVEV (reference sequence). The V and J ends lost 6 bases and 2 bases respectively, with 4 bases between them. Sequenced material: CD4+ or CD8+ T cells sorted from blood, taken in a trial of the OX40 agonist ivuxolimab. V is TRBV27 and J is TRBJ1-1; D remains ambiguous. The source of this sequence is an adult with an advanced solid tumor such as melanoma, head and neck, liver or kidney cancer. CDR3 bases: TGTGCCAGCAGCCACAACACTGAAGCTTTCTTT. This translates into CASSHNTEAFF.